These 25 T cell receptor beta chains were sequenced from one sample in a study of T cell clonotyping in hematopoietic cell transplantation. Indicated time point: recipient sample about 28 days before transplant, after cytoreduction. TCRdb's copy holds only in-frame clones and misses some; the assay was immunoSEQ multiplex PCR. The sample contains 45,000 to 60,000 clones, about nine tenths of which appear only once. The sequencing here drew on peripheral blood mononuclear cells, taken before stem cell transplant. The receptor set was obtained from a man in his sixties with biphenotypic leukemia. Some clones in this sample may be carry-over from other donors' samples.

The gene calls are TRBV4-1 and TRBJ1-2, with TRBD1 as a possible D gene (5 bases). This CDR3 is 15 amino acids long. Trimming pared 0 bases from V and 13 bases from J, leaving 21 bases between. From germline, CDR1 is MGHRA and CDR2 YSYEKL. The CDR3 DNA sequence: TGCGCCAGCAGCCAAGATCCTATTAGTGGGACCGAATTCACCTTC. This codes for CASSQDPISGTEFTF.

CDR3 DNA sequence: TGTGCCAGCAGCTCGAGGGATACGCAGTATTTT. This sequence encodes CASSSRDTQYF. V and J are TRBV28 and TRBJ2-3; D ambiguous. V was clipped by 6 bases and J by 6 bases, with 7 bases between them. The CDR3 is made up of 11 amino acids. Germline V gives CDR1 MDHEN, CDR2 SYDVKM. The whole variable domain, remainder taken from reference TRBV28 and TRBJ2-3, is DVKVTQSSRYLVKRTGEKVFLECVQDMDHENMFWYRQDPGLGLRLIYFSYDVKMKEKGDIPEGYSVSREKKERFSLILESASTNQTSMYLCASSSRDTQYFGPGTRLTVL.

This chain links TRBV2 with TRBJ2-3; 13 nucleotides align to TRBD2. The CDR3 sequence is 15 residues long. The germline CDR1 and CDR2 sequences are SNHLY and FYNNEI. Trimming removed 6 bases from V and 5 bases from J; junction bases left unmatched: 5. The CDR3: CASSLGLAGRDTQYF. CDR3 bases: TGTGCCAGCAGCCTGGGACTAGCGGGACGAGATACGCAGTATTTT.

The chain recombines TRBV11-2 with TRBJ2-7, with D unresolved. CDR1 SGHAT and CDR2 FQNNGV come from the germline V gene. CDR3 length: 13 amino acids. Trimming cost V 5 bases and J 5 bases, with 13 bases left between them. The CDR3 region has the DNA TGTGCCAGCAGCACCTACACAAGCCACGAGCAGTACTTC. Encoded protein: CASSTYTSHEQYF. The variable domain in full, with the rest retrieved from reference TRBV11-2 and TRBJ2-7, is EAGVAQSPRYKIIEKRQSVAFWCNPISGHATLYWYQQILGQGPKLLIQFQNNGVVDDSQLPKDRFSAERLKGVDSTLKIQPAKLEDSAVYLCASSTYTSHEQYFGPGTRLTVT.

The rearrangement links TRBV19 to TRBJ1-2; TRBD1 agrees at 8 bases. The junction had 13 bases not matched to a gene; V was cut back by 3 bases and J by 7 bases. CDR1 and CDR2 from the germline V gene are LNHDA and SQIVND (reference sequence). This CDR3 spans 16 amino acids. CDR3 bases: TGTGCCAGTAGTATCCGGCAGGGGGCGGTGGACGGTGGCTACACCTTC. Residues: CASSIRQGAVDGGYTF.

The chain recombines TRBV19 with TRBJ2-3; 8 positions match TRBD2. The CDR3 consists of 15 residues. Per the germline V gene, CDR1 is LNHDA and CDR2 is SQIVND (reference sequence). V was clipped by 3 bases and J by 1 base; unmatched bases: 3. CDR3 sequence reads: CASSIGGGRTDTQYF. The CDR3 region has the DNA TGTGCCAGTAGTATTGGCGGGGGGCGCACAGATACGCAGTATTTT.

By sample share, this clone is medium-sized. The chain links TRBV7-2 to TRBJ2-7, with 9 bases fitting TRBD2. The CDR3 has 14 amino acids. CDR1 is SGHTA and CDR2 is FQGNSA in the germline V gene. Unmatched junction bases numbered 9, after V lost 8 bases and J lost 4 bases. CDR3 sequence reads: CASSEAGGLYEQYF. CDR3 DNA: TGTGCCAGCTCGGAGGCGGGAGGGTTGTACGAGCAGTACTTC.

The chain has TRBV4-1 and TRBJ1-1; the match to TRBD1 covers 8 bases. After removal of 3 bases from V and 0 bases from J, the junction contained 3 bases not matched to a gene. The CDR3 has 15 amino acids. The germline V gene has CDR1 MGHRA and CDR2 YSYEKL. CDR3 DNA: TGCGCCAGCAGCCAGGAGACAGGGGTGAACACTGAAGCTTTCTTT. It specifies CASSQETGVNTEAFF.

This chain connects TRBV2 to TRBJ1-1, with 7 bases identical to TRBD1. J lost 5 bases, V lost 5 bases, and 11 bases had no gene match. Per the germline V gene, CDR1 is SNHLY and CDR2 is FYNNEI. The CDR3 sequence is 15 residues long. The CDR3 bases are TGTGCCAGCAGTTACCCAGACAGGGTCGAAACTGAAGCTTTCTTT. Translation: CASSYPDRVETEAFF.

There are a few counts of this clone. The rearrangement joins TRBV15 to TRBJ2-5; no reliable D call. CDR1 is LNHNV and CDR2 is YYDKDF in the germline V gene (reference sequence). The germline V and J ends were trimmed by 1 base and 2 bases, with 8 bases remaining between them. The CDR3 covers 14 residues. The CDR3 DNA reads as TGTGCCACCAGCAGAGGCCGGTTACAAGAGACCCAGTACTTC. Translating gives CATSRGRLQETQYF. Filled out from reference TRBV15 and TRBJ2-5, the complete variable domain reads DAMVIQNPRYQVTQFGKPVTLSCSQTLNHNVMYWYQQKSSQAPKLLFHYYDKDFNNEADTPDNFQSRRPNTSFCFLDIRSPGLGDTAMYLCATSRGRLQETQYFGPGTRLLVL.

This rearrangement joins TRBV9 to TRBJ2-5; maybe TRBD2 (5 bases). Germline CDR1 reads SGDLS; CDR2 reads YYNGEE. Trimming removed 4 bases at V and 3 bases at J, with 16 bases between. This CDR3 comprises 15 residues. Here the CDR3 DNA reads TGTGCCAGCAGCCCCCCTGTCTTACTAGAAGAGACCCAGTACTTC. Translating gives CASSPPVLLEETQYF.

This clone was recorded only once. The chain recombines TRBV7-9 with TRBJ1-1; D remains ambiguous. There are 14 residues in the CDR3. Trimming stripped 3 bases from V and 4 bases from J, with 12 bases between. CDR1 is SEHNR, CDR2 FQNEAQ, per germline (reference sequence). This CDR3 reads CASSFGGSGTEAFF. In DNA form, the CDR3 reads TGTGCCAGCAGCTTCGGAGGGAGCGGCACTGAAGCTTTCTTT.

The chain joins TRBV28 to TRBJ2-1; 8 bases are shared with TRBD2. The junction had 7 bases not matched to a gene; V was cut back by 3 bases and J by 0 bases. This CDR3 is built from 17 residues. The germline V gene has CDR1 MDHEN and CDR2 SYDVKM. The CDR3 sequence is CASSFVLAGTSYNEQFF. The CDR3 DNA follows: TGTGCCAGCAGTTTCGTATTAGCGGGAACCTCCTACAATGAGCAGTTCTTC.

V is TRBV15 and J is TRBJ1-3; D may be TRBD1 (5 bases). Germline CDR1 LNHNV, CDR2 YYDKDF (reference sequence). V was pared by 0 bases and J by 2 bases, with 5 bases between. The CDR3 is made up of 14 amino acids. The CDR3 reads CATSRETAGNTIYF. As DNA, the CDR3 is TGTGCCACCAGCAGAGAGACAGCTGGAAACACCATATATTTT.

The chain employs TRBV18 and TRBJ2-7; the match to TRBD1 covers 7 bases. Trimming cost V 3 bases and J 1 base; bases outside gene matches: 3. The CDR3 is 14 amino acids. Looked up from germline, CDR1 is KGHSH and CDR2 is LQKENI. CDR3 sequence reads: CASSPEQGSYEQYF. DNA of the CDR3: TGTGCCAGCTCACCCGAACAGGGGTCCTACGAGCAGTACTTC. Variable domain in full (rest from reference TRBV18 and TRBJ2-7): NAGVMQNPRHLVRRRGQEARLRCSPMKGHSHVYWYRQLPEEGLKFMVYLQKENIIDESGMPKERFSAEFPKEGPSILRIQQVVRGDSAAYFCASSPEQGSYEQYFGPGTRLTVT.

The J gene is TRBJ1-1, the V gene TRBV27; D is ambiguous. The germline gives CDR1 MNHEY, CDR2 SMNVEV (reference sequence). The CDR3 runs 15 residues. V was pared by 4 bases and J by 2 bases, with 14 bases between. The CDR3 sequence is CASSSGIGLNTEAFF. In DNA form, the CDR3 reads TGTGCCAGCAGTTCGGGCATCGGGTTAAACACTGAAGCTTTCTTT.

The chain couples TRBV5-4 to TRBJ2-5; tentative D call: TRBD2 (5 bases). CDR3 length equals 14 residues. Germline loops: CDR1 SGHNT, CDR2 YYREEE (reference sequence). Trimming removed 0 bases at V and 2 bases at J, with 8 bases between. CDR3 DNA: TGTGCCAGCAGCTTGGAGGCGGGTCAAGAGACCCAGTACTTC. Its translation: CASSLEAGQETQYF.

This clone was observed a few times. This chain joins TRBV10-3 and TRBJ2-1; 8 bases are a match to TRBD2. The V gene end was trimmed by 10 bases and the J gene end by 3 bases; junction bases not matched to a gene: 11. Looked up from germline, CDR1 is ENHRY and CDR2 is SYGVKD. The CDR3 runs 15 residues. As DNA, the CDR3 is TGTGCCACCCGAGGGGTAGCGGGGCGCTACAATGAGCAGTTCTTC. This encodes CATRGVAGRYNEQFF.

The V call is TRBV4-1, the J call TRBJ2-3; 15 bases line up with TRBD2. The CDR3 spans 18 residues. Germline values: CDR1 MGHRA, CDR2 YSYEKL. With V trimmed by 1 base and J by 1 base, 3 bases remained unmatched. For the CDR3, the DNA is TGCGCCAGCAGCCAAGGGACTAGCGGGAGGGACGGCACAGATACGCAGTATTTT. The encoded protein is CASSQGTSGRDGTDTQYF.

The rearrangement joins TRBV30 to TRBJ2-5; D not certain. Looked up from germline, CDR1 is GTSNPN and CDR2 is SVGIG (reference sequence). Between the trimmed V and J ends, which lost 3 bases and 5 bases, there was a span of 10 bases. The CDR3 is 12 residues long. The CDR3 spells CAWSVGYETQYF. The CDR3 nucleotides are TGTGCCTGGAGCGTAGGGTATGAGACCCAGTACTTC.

As DNA, the CDR3 is TGTGCCAGTAGAGGCGGTGGAGACGAGCAGTACTTC. It yields the protein CASRGGGDEQYF. V usage is TRBV19 and J usage is TRBJ2-7; D not certain. CDR1 is LNHDA and CDR2 is SQIVND in the germline V gene (reference sequence). CDR3 length: 12 amino acids. V lost 6 bases and J 5 bases, leaving 11 bases between the germline ends. Full variable domain (rest looked up from reference TRBV19 and TRBJ2-7): DGGITQSPKYLFRKEGQNVTLSCEQNLNHDAMYWYRQDPGQGLRLIYYSQIVNDFQKGDIAEGYSVSREKKESFPLTVTSAQKNPTAFYLCASRGGGDEQYFGPGTRLTVT.

This clone is a singleton in its sample. The V gene is TRBV27, the J gene TRBJ1-4; 7 bases line up with TRBD1. The CDR3 loop spans 15 amino acids. Trimming removed 2 bases from V and 6 bases from J; junction bases left unmatched: 6. In germline, CDR1 is MNHEY, CDR2 SMNVEV (reference sequence). The CDR3 protein is CASSLVTGEDEKLFF. DNA of the CDR3: TGTGCCAGCAGTTTAGTTACAGGGGAGGATGAAAAACTGTTTTTT. Full variable domain (outside the CDR3, taken from reference TRBV27 and TRBJ1-4): EAQVTQNPRYLITVTGKKLTVTCSQNMNHEYMSWYRQDPGLGLRQIYYSMNVEVTDKGDVPEGYKVSRKEKRNFPLILESPSPNQTSLYFCASSLVTGEDEKLFFGSGTQLSVL.

V is TRBV19 and J is TRBJ2-3; D is ambiguous. This CDR3 comprises 16 residues. Trimming took off 5 bases at V and 1 base at J, with 16 bases between the two ends. Germline CDR1 and CDR2: LNHDA and SQIVND (reference sequence). The CDR3 is CASSLRKGKGTDTQYF. DNA of the CDR3: TGTGCCAGTAGTCTCCGGAAGGGTAAGGGCACAGATACGCAGTATTTT.

The chain has TRBV30 and TRBJ2-7; 9 bases agree with TRBD1. CDR1 is GTSNPN, CDR2 SVGIG, per germline (reference sequence). The CDR3 is made up of 15 amino acids. Germline trimming cut 8 bases from V and 3 bases from J; bases unmatched to any gene: 14. CDR3 region: CATSPGTGNIYEQYF. For the CDR3, the DNA is TGTGCCACATCCCCCGGGACAGGGAACATCTACGAGCAGTACTTC.

The chain couples TRBV5-1 to TRBJ2-7; D tentatively reads TRBD1 or TRBD2 (6 bases each). V was shortened by 5 bases and J by 6 bases, with 15 bases between the two germline ends. Germline CDR1 reads SGHRS; CDR2 reads YFSETQ. CDR3 size: 13 residues. The CDR3 protein is CASRPTGAREQYF. The DNA of the CDR3 is TGCGCCAGCAGACCTACGGGGGCGCGCGAGCAGTACTTC.